The 10 T cell receptor beta chains reported below all come from one sample, sequenced in a study of blood T cell repertoires in COVID-19. TCRdb's table, derived via immunoSEQ multiplex PCR, lists solely in-frame clones and lacks some. The sample has approximately 76,000 clones, roughly four fifths seen once. The specimen sequenced was peripheral blood. The source is a woman aged 55-69 years with acute or convalescent COVID-19.

CDR3 sequence (DNA): TGTGCCAGTAGTACCTTCAGGGGGGAGGAGAATGGCTACACCTTC. Encoded protein: CASSTFRGEENGYTF. This chain links TRBV19 with TRBJ1-2; TRBD1 matches 7 bases. The length of the CDR3 is 15 residues. Germline CDR1 LNHDA, CDR2 SQIVND (reference sequence). The junction had 11 bases not matched to a gene; V was cut back by 4 bases and J by 6 bases.

The chain carries TRBV29-1 and TRBJ1-1; D is unresolved. The V end was cut by 5 bases, the J end by 7 bases, with 8 bases between. Germline CDR1 is SQVTM and CDR2 is ANQGSEA. The CDR3 covers 10 residues. CDR3 sequence: CSVRISEAFF. DNA for the CDR3: TGCAGCGTTCGTATTAGTGAAGCTTTCTTT.

The V and J genes are TRBV5-4 and TRBJ1-1; 12 nucleotides line up with TRBD1. J was trimmed by 3 bases and V by 5 bases; bases with no gene match: 2. The CDR3 spans 14 residues. Germline CDR1 reads SGHNT; CDR2 reads YYREEE (reference sequence). The CDR3 DNA sequence: TGTGCCAGCAGGGGACAGGGGGCGGACACTGAAGCTTTCTTT. Amino acids: CASRGQGADTEAFF.

This clone was counted once. V gene TRBV2 combines with J gene TRBJ1-1, with D possibly TRBD1 on 5 matching bases. The CDR3 totals 13 residues. CDR1 is SNHLY and CDR2 is FYNNEI in the germline V gene. Trimming shortened V by 7 bases and J by 7 bases, and 16 bases separated the two germline ends. The CDR3 spells CASTLRQGFEAFF. The CDR3 DNA reads TGTGCCAGCACCCTTCGCCAGGGCTTTGAAGCTTTCTTT.

The rearrangement uses TRBV10-3 and TRBJ1-5; D is possibly TRBD1 (5 bases). The CDR3 is 16 amino acids. V lost 0 bases, J lost 1 base, and 10 bases lay in between. CDR1 and CDR2 (germline): ENHRY, SYGVKD. CDR3 bases: TGTGCCATCAGTGAGTCAGGGGTTGCGAGCAATCAGCCCCAGCATTTT. As protein: CAISESGVASNQPQHF.

The chain couples TRBV2 to TRBJ1-3, with 9 bases lining up with TRBD1. V trimming: 4 bases; J trimming: 2 bases; junction bases outside the gene matches: 0. The length of the CDR3 is 14 residues. Per germline, CDR1 SNHLY and CDR2 FYNNEI. CDR3 in amino acids: CASSGTGAGNTIYF. CDR3 sequence (DNA): TGTGCCAGCAGTGGGACAGGGGCTGGAAACACCATATATTTT. The variable domain in full, with the rest retrieved from reference TRBV2 and TRBJ1-3, is EPEVTQTPSHQVTQMGQEVILRCVPISNHLYFYWYRQILGQKVEFLVSFYNNEISEKSEIFDDQFSVERPDGSNFTLKIRSTKLEDSAMYFCASSGTGAGNTIYFGEGSWLTVV.

The J gene is TRBJ2-3, the V gene TRBV4-2; 16 positions agree with TRBD2. Germline V CDR1 and CDR2: LGHNA, YNFKEQ. With 4 bases clipped from V and 3 bases from J, the junction kept 19 bases outside the gene matches. CDR3 size: 22 residues. CDR3 nucleotide sequence: TGTGCCAGCAGCCCAGCGAAAACATCCGGGACTAGCGGGGGGGGCTCGACAGATACGCAGTATTTT. It codes for CASSPAKTSGTSGGGSTDTQYF.

V and J are TRBV14 and TRBJ1-1; tentatively, D is TRBD1 (6 bases). The germline V gene has CDR1 SGHDN and CDR2 FVKESK. V was cut by 4 bases and J by 11 bases, with 20 bases left in between. The CDR3 is made up of 14 amino acids. CDR3 sequence: CASSLNSGGKAAFF. The CDR3 coding sequence is TGTGCCAGCAGCCTCAACTCGGGGGGCAAGGCTGCTTTCTTT.

The chain employs TRBV7-6 and TRBJ2-5; 8 positions match TRBD2. The germline CDR1 and CDR2 sequences are SGHVS and FNYEAQ. This CDR3 region has 17 residues. Trimming at V came to 2 bases and at J to 1 base, leaving 9 bases not matched to a gene. The CDR3 region is CASSLSLPSGPQETQYF. The CDR3 DNA reads TGTGCCAGCAGCTTAAGCCTCCCTAGCGGGCCCCAAGAGACCCAGTACTTC.

This chain uses TRBV19 with TRBJ2-3; 8 bases align to TRBD1. CDR1 LNHDA and CDR2 SQIVND come from the germline V gene (reference sequence). The V segment lost 3 bases and the J segment 4 bases; nucleotides outside the gene matches: 3. The CDR3 consists of 14 residues. The CDR3 sequence: CASSMDRAADTQYF. The CDR3 nucleotides are TGTGCCAGTAGTATGGACAGGGCGGCAGATACGCAGTATTTT.